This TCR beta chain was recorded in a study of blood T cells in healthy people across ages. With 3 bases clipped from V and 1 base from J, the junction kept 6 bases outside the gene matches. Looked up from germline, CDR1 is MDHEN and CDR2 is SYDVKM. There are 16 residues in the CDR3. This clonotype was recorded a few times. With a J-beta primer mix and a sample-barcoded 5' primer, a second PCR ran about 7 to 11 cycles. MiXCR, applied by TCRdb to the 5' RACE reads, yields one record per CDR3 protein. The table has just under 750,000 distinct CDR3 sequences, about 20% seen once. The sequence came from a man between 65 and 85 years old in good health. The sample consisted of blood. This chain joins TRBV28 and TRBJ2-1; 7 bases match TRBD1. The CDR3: CASSFPRDSSYNEQFF. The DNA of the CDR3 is TGTGCCAGCAGTTTCCCCCGGGACAGTTCCTACAATGAGCAGTTCTTC.